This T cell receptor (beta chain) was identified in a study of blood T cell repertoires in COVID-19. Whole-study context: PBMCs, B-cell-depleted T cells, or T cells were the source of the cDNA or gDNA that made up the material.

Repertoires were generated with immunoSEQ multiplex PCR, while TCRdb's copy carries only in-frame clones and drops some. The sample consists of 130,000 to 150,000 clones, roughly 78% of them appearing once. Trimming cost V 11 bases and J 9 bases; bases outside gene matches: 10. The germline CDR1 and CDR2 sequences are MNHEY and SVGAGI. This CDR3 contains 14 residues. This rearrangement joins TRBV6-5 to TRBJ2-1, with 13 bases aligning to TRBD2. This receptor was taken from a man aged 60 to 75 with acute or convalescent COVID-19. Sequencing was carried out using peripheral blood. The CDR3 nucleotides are TGTGCCTCATCCCCGGGACTAGCGGGATTTGAGCAGTTCTTC. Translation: CASSPGLAGFEQFF.